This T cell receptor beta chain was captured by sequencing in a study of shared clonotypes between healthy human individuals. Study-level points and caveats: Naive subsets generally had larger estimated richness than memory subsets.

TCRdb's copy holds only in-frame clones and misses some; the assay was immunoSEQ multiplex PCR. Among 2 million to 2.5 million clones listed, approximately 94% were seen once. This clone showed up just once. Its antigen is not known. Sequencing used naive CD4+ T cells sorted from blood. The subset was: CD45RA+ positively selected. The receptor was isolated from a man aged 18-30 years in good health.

The CDR3 coding sequence is TGCGCCAGCAGCCAATCACCTCAGGGAGGGGAAGAGGAAGCTTTCTTT. Encoded protein: CASSQSPQGGEEEAFF. The chain links TRBV4-3 to TRBJ1-1, with D maybe TRBD1 (5 bases). CDR3 length: 16 residues. Germline values: CDR1 LGHNA, CDR2 YSLEER. Trimming left V 2 bases short and J 8 bases short, with 21 bases between.